Described below is a single T cell receptor beta chain sequence and its context. This record belongs to a study of blood T cell repertoires in COVID-19. Overall study context: PBMCs, B-cell-depleted T cells, or T cells provided the cDNA or gDNA that made up the material.

Data came from immunoSEQ multiplex PCR; TCRdb stores just in-frame clones and leaves some out. The sample carries some 40,000 clones, 65% to 90% recorded once. This TCR was sampled from a man aged 40-49 years with active COVID-19. Material: peripheral blood.

CDR3 nucleotides: TGTGCCAGCAGTTATTGGACTTTCGGGGGCCAAGAGACCCAGTACTTC. Amino acids: CASSYWTFGGQETQYF. This sequence joins TRBV6-2 or TRBV6-3 and TRBJ2-5, with D possibly being TRBD2 (6 bases). V was pared by 3 bases and J by 1 base, with 15 bases between. The germline V gene has CDR1 MNHEY and CDR2 SVGEGT. CDR3 length: 16 amino acids.